This is a list of T cell receptor beta chains from one sample in a study of molecular identifiers for immune sequencing clone quantification. MiXCR, applied by TCRdb to the PCR reads, yields one record per CDR3 protein. The top ten clones hold 0.78% of a sample with about 630,000 distinct CDR3 sequences, about 25% of them seen once. Sequenced sample: naive CD8+ T cells from blood, with Jurkat cell RNA spiked in. The receptors shown here come from a human donor in good health. Some libraries in this study had Jurkat cell RNA spiked in. Both conserved end residues are part of each CDR3. The D gene is left open where the match is weak. Size tells how often a clone was seen (once, few, many) or the class of an expanded clone, and some rows leave it out.

d_gene	v_gene	abundance	j_gene	len	CDR3aa	CDR3nt
.	TRBV3-1	few	TRBJ2-3	19	CASSQVRGSGGSSTDTQYF	TGTGCCAGCAGCCAAGTTAGGGGTAGCGGAGGATCTAGCACAGATACGCAGTATTTT
.	TRBV14	many	TRBJ1-1	12	CASSQDLIEAFF	TGTGCCAGCAGCCAAGACTTGATAGAAGCTTTCTTT
.	TRBV4-3	many	TRBJ2-7	16	CASSQEVTGIRYEQYF	TGCGCCAGCAGCCAAGAAGTCACCGGGATACGGTACGAGCAGTACTTC
TRBD1	TRBV4-2	few	TRBJ1-1	15	CASSQWGQGITEAFF	TGTGCCAGCAGCCAGTGGGGACAGGGTATCACTGAAGCTTTCTTT
.	TRBV4-3	few	TRBJ2-2	16	CASSQDFRGGTGELFF	TGCGCCAGCAGCCAAGATTTTCGGGGTGGAACCGGGGAGCTGTTTTTT
.	TRBV19	.	TRBJ2-6	14	CASSPGLGANVLTF	TGTGCCAGTAGTCCAGGGCTCGGGGCCAACGTCCTGACTTTC
TRBD1	TRBV10-3	.	TRBJ2-1	17	CAISESPTGISYNEQFF	TGTGCCATCAGTGAGTCTCCGACAGGGATCTCATACAATGAGCAGTTCTTC
.	TRBV18	many	TRBJ2-6	20	CASSPTDLPFTSSGANVLTF	TGTGCCAGCTCACCTACTGACCTACCTTTCACTTCTTCTGGGGCCAACGTCCTGACTTTC
TRBD1	TRBV28	few	TRBJ2-1	15	CASSFDQGAGNEQFF	TGTGCCAGCAGTTTCGATCAGGGGGCTGGAAATGAGCAGTTCTTC
TRBD2	TRBV7-9	many	TRBJ2-4	15	CASSGEGQEENIQYF	TGTGCCAGCAGCGGGGAGGGGCAGGAGGAAAACATTCAGTACTTC
TRBD2	TRBV14	.	TRBJ2-7	15	CASSPGPVGGYEQYF	TGTGCCAGCAGCCCAGGTCCGGTGGGGGGGTACGAGCAGTACTTC
.	TRBV19	few	TRBJ2-7	15	CASSIGGQTSYEQYF	TGTGCCAGTAGTATCGGCGGACAGACGTCCTACGAGCAGTACTTC
.	TRBV20-1	.	TRBJ2-7	16	CSANYRAIHRDYEQYF	TGCAGTGCAAACTACCGGGCCATCCATAGAGACTACGAGCAGTACTTC
.	TRBV20-1	.	TRBJ2-1	13	CSAHQGTYNEQFF	TGCAGTGCTCACCAGGGAACCTACAATGAGCAGTTCTTC
TRBD1	TRBV2	many	TRBJ2-3	15	CASSMGQGITDTQYF	TGTGCCAGCAGTATGGGACAGGGGATCACAGATACGCAGTATTTT
TRBD2	TRBV29-1	few	TRBJ2-1	18	CSVALGASGKSSYNEQFF	TGCAGCGTAGCGTTGGGGGCTAGCGGGAAGAGCTCCTACAATGAGCAGTTCTTC
TRBD2	TRBV5-1	many	TRBJ2-3	16	CASSLASGVVADTQYF	TGCGCCAGCAGCTTGGCTAGCGGGGTCGTTGCGGATACGCAGTATTTT
.	TRBV4-3	many	TRBJ1-1	16	CASSQVPRAMNTEAFF	TGCGCCAGCAGCCAAGTCCCCAGGGCAATGAACACTGAAGCTTTCTTT
TRBD2	TRBV27	many	TRBJ2-7	14	CASSFRGGLYEQYF	TGTGCCAGCAGTTTTCGGGGGGGGCTGTACGAGCAGTACTTC
.	TRBV4-1	.	TRBJ2-1	15	CASSQVPGGGNEQFF	TGCGCCAGCAGCCAAGTCCCGGGGGGCGGTAATGAGCAGTTCTTC
TRBD2	TRBV6-6	.	TRBJ2-1	17	CASSLTTSGSLYNEQFF	TGTGCCAGCAGTCTTACGACTAGCGGGAGTCTATACAATGAGCAGTTCTTC
.	TRBV11-2	few	TRBJ2-2	16	CASSLWGAESTGELFF	TGTGCCAGCAGCTTATGGGGGGCTGAAAGCACCGGGGAGCTGTTTTTT
.	TRBV7-9	many	TRBJ2-6	16	CASSPTGISGANVLTF	TGTGCCAGCAGCCCTACAGGGATCTCTGGGGCCAACGTCCTGACTTTC
.	TRBV7-8	many	TRBJ2-4	17	CASSLDNRLLAKNIQYF	TGTGCCAGCAGCTTAGACAACAGGCTTCTAGCCAAAAACATTCAGTACTTC
TRBD1	TRBV11-2	many	TRBJ1-1	15	CASIRHRGPYTEAFF	TGTGCCAGCATCAGACACAGGGGCCCCTACACTGAAGCTTTCTTT
.	TRBV7-6	few	TRBJ2-2	13	CASSPANAGELFF	TGTGCCAGCAGCCCAGCCAACGCCGGGGAGCTGTTTTTT
.	TRBV9	.	TRBJ2-3	12	CASSWGADTQYF	TGTGCCAGCAGCTGGGGGGCAGATACGCAGTATTTT
TRBD1	TRBV2	.	TRBJ1-5	15	CASRTGDLENQPQHF	TGTGCCAGCAGGACAGGGGACCTAGAAAATCAGCCCCAGCATTTT
.	TRBV29-1	many	TRBJ2-2	13	CSVQVSNTGELFF	TGCAGCGTGCAGGTTTCGAACACCGGGGAGCTGTTTTTT
.	TRBV28	.	TRBJ2-5	12	CATNFGGETQYF	TGTGCCACCAATTTCGGCGGGGAGACCCAGTACTTC
.	TRBV6-2/TRBV6-3	.	TRBJ2-6	14	CARTKLSGAHVLTF	TGTGCCCGCACCAAACTCTCTGGGGCCCACGTCCTGACTTTC
TRBD1	TRBV7-9	many	TRBJ1-1	17	CASSDYRDRGYDTEAFF	TGTGCCAGCAGCGATTACCGGGACAGGGGGTATGACACTGAAGCTTTCTTT
.	TRBV5-5	many	TRBJ2-7	16	CASSLGESQGPYEQYF	TGTGCCAGCAGCCTAGGGGAAAGCCAGGGCCCCTACGAGCAGTACTTC
.	TRBV4-3	few	TRBJ1-6	16	CASSQGARGVHSPLHF	TGCGCCAGCAGCCAAGGGGCCAGGGGTGTGCATTCACCCCTCCACTTT
TRBD2	TRBV9	.	TRBJ2-3	17	CASSAGLAGEGTDTQYF	TGTGCCAGCAGCGCGGGACTAGCGGGGGAAGGCACAGATACGCAGTATTTT
.	TRBV6-2/TRBV6-3	.	TRBJ1-5	12	CAQPPCDQPPHF	TGTGCCCAACCCCCGTGTGATCAGCCCCCGCATTTT
TRBD1	TRBV7-2	once	TRBJ2-2	17	CVSRLGQGRGSAWELFF	TGTGTCAGCAGACTCGGACAGGGGCGGGGGTCGGCGTGGGAGCTGTTTTTT
TRBD2	TRBV7-6	many	TRBJ2-5	18	CASSLVLAGGYFQETQYF	TGTGCCAGCAGCTTAGTGCTAGCGGGGGGCTACTTCCAAGAGACCCAGTACTTC
.	TRBV5-5	few	TRBJ2-7	12	CASSFDFYEQYF	TGTGCCAGCAGCTTCGACTTCTACGAGCAGTACTTC
.	TRBV27	few	TRBJ1-1	15	CASRGRTVRGTEAFF	TGTGCCAGCAGGGGAAGGACAGTCAGAGGGACTGAAGCTTTCTTT
TRBD2	TRBV29-1	few	TRBJ2-1	17	CSVRPLMMTSGSDEQFF	TGCAGCGTTCGGCCCCTGATGATGACTAGCGGGAGTGATGAGCAGTTCTTC
TRBD1	TRBV7-7	.	TRBJ2-7	13	CASSWGQGSEQYF	TGTGCTAGCAGCTGGGGACAGGGGTCCGAGCAGTACTTC